This TCR beta chain comes out of a study of long-term antiretroviral therapy in people with HIV. With 4 bases removed from V and 3 bases from J, the gap between germline ends came to 17 bases. Germline CDR1 is MNHEY and CDR2 is SMNVEV (reference sequence). The CDR3 has 16 amino acids. This was the immunoSEQ v3.0 assay at survey level. Assay used: immunoSEQ multiplex PCR; TCRdb lists only in-frame clones, some missing. The sample carries around 35,000 clones, about 96% recorded once. This chain joins TRBV27 and TRBJ2-3, with a tentative D call TRBD2 (7 bases). The sample consisted of unsorted PBMCs, taken about 6.6 years after starting antiretroviral therapy. This TCR derives from a man younger than 40 with HIV. CDR3 sequence (DNA): TGTGCCAGCAGTTCCCCCCGGGGGGCCGGAACAGATACGCAGTATTTT. Its protein is CASSSPRGAGTDTQYF.